The next 32 T cell receptor beta chains were all read from a single sample in a study of beta chain features in type 1 diabetes. Study-level points and caveats: TCRB CDR3s from Type 1 diabetes patients were moderately but significantly shorter in all four CD4+ subsets.

Investigators reverse transcribed all isolated RNA, so they sequenced expressed TCRB transcripts. Some clones are missing from TCRdb's copy, which holds only in-frame ones; the method was immunoSEQ multiplex PCR. The profile shows fewer than 400,000 clones, around 9% of them singletons. The antigens of these receptors remain unknown. The sample consisted of central memory CD4+ T cells from blood. Every receptor here comes from a man in his thirties or forties with type 1 diabetes.

This clone showed up just a few times. The chain has TRBV14 and TRBJ1-2, with no clear D. The germline gives CDR1 SGHDN, CDR2 FVKESK. The V end was cut by 2 bases, the J end by 2 bases, with 6 bases between. The length of the CDR3 is 13 residues. The CDR3 loop reads CASSQQLNYGYTF. The CDR3 DNA follows: TGTGCCAGCAGCCAACAGCTCAACTATGGCTACACCTTC.

There are a few counts of this clone. The chain employs TRBV7-2 and TRBJ1-1; D is undetermined. The CDR3 runs to 14 residues. Trimming removed 3 bases at V and 2 bases at J, with 10 bases between. The germline V gene encodes CDR1 SGHTA and CDR2 FQGNSA. The CDR3 nucleotides are TGTGCCAGCAGCTTTTCAGTCGTCAACACTGAAGCTTTCTTT. Encoded protein: CASSFSVVNTEAFF.

This clone was counted only a few times. The gene calls are TRBV25-1 and TRBJ1-4, with 9 bases matching TRBD1. V lost 4 bases to trimming and J lost 10 bases; unmatched junction nucleotides: 10. The CDR3 is made up of 15 amino acids. CDR1 MGHDK and CDR2 SYGVNS come from the germline V gene. CDR3 loop: CASSAGTGFQAKLFF. The CDR3, as DNA: TGTGCCAGCAGTGCCGGGACAGGGTTTCAGGCAAAACTGTTTTTT.

The chain has TRBV7-2 and TRBJ1-3; TRBD1 matches 8 bases. The CDR3 contains 15 residues. J was trimmed by 5 bases and V by 5 bases; bases with no gene match: 8. Germline CDR1 reads SGHTA; CDR2 reads FQGNSA. CDR3 loop: CASSPRTGSRNTIYF. CDR3 DNA sequence: TGTGCCAGCAGCCCCCGGACAGGGAGTAGAAACACCATATATTTT. Combining the CDR3 with reference TRBV7-2 and TRBJ1-3 gives the whole variable domain GAGVSQSPSNKVTEKGKDVELRCDPISGHTALYWYRQSLGQGLEFLIYFQGNSAPDKSGLPSDRFSAERTGGSVSTLTIQRTQQEDSAVYLCASSPRTGSRNTIYFGEGSWLTVV.

V and J are TRBV5-1 and TRBJ2-2; 8 bases agree with TRBD1. The CDR3 is made up of 14 amino acids. V shed 5 bases and J 5 bases; nucleotides not matched to a gene: 5. Germline V lookup: CDR1 SGHRS, CDR2 YFSETQ. The CDR3 sequence is CASSTRQGTGELFF. CDR3 nucleotide sequence: TGCGCCAGCAGTACCCGACAGGGGACCGGGGAGCTGTTTTTT. The full variable domain, its missing parts supplied by reference TRBV5-1 and TRBJ2-2, is KAGVTQTPRYLIKTRGQQVTLSCSPISGHRSVSWYQQTPGQGLQFLFEYFSETQRNKGNFPGRFSGRQFSNSRSEMNVSTLELGDSALYLCASSTRQGTGELFFGEGSRLTVL.

About this clone itself: At the DNA level, this CDR3 is encoded by other sequences in the same sample as well. The CDR3 region is CASSLQGGQPQHF. The CDR3, as DNA: TGTGCCAGCAGCCTACAGGGAGGCCAGCCCCAGCATTTT. The V call is TRBV7-2, the J call TRBJ1-5; D may be TRBD1 (6 bases). The V gene's germline CDR1 is SGHTA and CDR2 FQGNSA. This CDR3 has 13 amino acids. V was shortened by 5 bases and J by 7 bases, with 12 bases between the two germline ends.

This clone has only a few counts. The rearrangement joins TRBV11-2 to TRBJ2-3; D is unresolved. Germline CDR1 reads SGHAT; CDR2 reads FQNNGV. The V end was cut by 2 bases, the J end by 0 bases, with 12 bases between. This CDR3 is built from 16 residues. As DNA, the CDR3 is TGTGCCAGCAGCTTAATTCCAGGATCTAGCACAGATACGCAGTATTTT. Protein: CASSLIPGSSTDTQYF.

This clone was counted between two and nine times. V gene TRBV2 combines with J gene TRBJ2-1, with D perhaps TRBD1 (6 bases). The CDR3 covers 13 residues. Germline CDR1 SNHLY, CDR2 FYNNEI. Between the trimmed V and J ends, which lost 7 bases and 7 bases, there was a span of 14 bases. DNA for the CDR3: TGTGCCAGCACCCGGGACAAACTGAATGAGCAGTTCTTC. Its translation: CASTRDKLNEQFF.

The J gene is TRBJ1-1, the V gene TRBV5-1; D is perhaps TRBD1 (6 bases). Germline CDR1 reads SGHRS; CDR2 reads YFSETQ. This CDR3 has 14 amino acids. V gave up 4 bases and J gave up 6 bases, with 16 bases separating them. CDR3 protein: CASSASTGKAEAFF. As DNA, the CDR3 is TGCGCCAGCAGCGCCAGCACAGGGAAGGCTGAAGCTTTCTTT.

This clone appeared a few times. The chain combines TRBV19 with TRBJ2-5, with a weak D call TRBD1 (6 bases). The end of the DNA aligns better with TRBJ2-7, so the J call may be wrong. Germline CDR1 is LNHDA and CDR2 is SQIVND (reference sequence). The CDR3 covers 14 residues. The CDR3 sequence: CASSIMDSSYEQYF. CDR3 nucleotide sequence: TGTGCCAGTAGTATAATGGACAGCTCCTACGAGCAGTACTTC.

This clone has only a few counts. The chain carries TRBV7-8 and TRBJ2-3, with 9 bases that match TRBD2. The trim removed 0 bases at V and 4 bases at J, leaving 8 bases unmatched. This CDR3 contains 17 residues. CDR1 and CDR2 from the germline V gene are SGHVS and FQNEAQ. The CDR3 is CASSLARLAGYSDTQYF. The CDR3 region has the DNA TGTGCCAGCAGCTTAGCGAGGCTAGCGGGGTATTCAGATACGCAGTATTTT.

This rearrangement joins TRBV5-6 to TRBJ2-6; D is undetermined. V gave up 2 bases and J gave up 2 bases, with 11 bases separating them. The V gene's germline CDR1 is SGHDT and CDR2 YYEEEE. The CDR3 length is 16 residues. DNA for the CDR3: TGTGCCAGCAGCTTTCTGAGGCTCACTGGGGCCAACGTCCTGACTTTC. It specifies CASSFLRLTGANVLTF.

The V gene is TRBV6-6, the J gene TRBJ1-2; D is uncertain. Germline CDR1 and CDR2: MNHNY and SVGAGI (reference sequence). The V gene lost 6 bases and the J gene lost 4 bases, with 6 bases spanning the gap. There are 11 residues in the CDR3. Here the CDR3 reads CASRRSYGYTF. CDR3 DNA: TGTGCCAGCAGGCGATCCTATGGCTACACCTTC.

This clone has only a few counts. The chain has TRBV28 and TRBJ1-4; weak D call: TRBD1 (6 bases). The CDR3 covers 14 residues. Per germline, CDR1 MDHEN and CDR2 SYDVKM. The V gene lost 4 bases and the J gene lost 8 bases, with 14 bases spanning the gap. CDR3 sequence: CASSSPGGAEKLFF. CDR3 nucleotide sequence: TGTGCCAGCAGTTCCCCGGGGGGGGCCGAAAAACTGTTTTTT.

This clone was seen a handful of times. CDR3 region: CASSLGKYEQYF. The CDR3 DNA reads as TGTGCCAGCAGTTTGGGAAAATACGAGCAGTACTTC. The genes are TRBV28 and TRBJ2-7; D is undetermined. In germline, CDR1 is MDHEN, CDR2 SYDVKM. The CDR3 totals 12 residues. V was trimmed by 3 bases and J by 4 bases, leaving 7 bases between them.

This rearrangement joins TRBV7-7 to TRBJ2-2; 10 bases line up with TRBD1. The CDR3 sequence is 15 residues long. Germline V gives CDR1 SSHAT, CDR2 FNYEAQ (reference sequence). CDR3 in DNA: TGTGCTACCCATCCGGGACAGGGGTGGTCCGGGGAGCTGTTTTTT. It codes for CATHPGQGWSGELFF.

The chain uses TRBV7-9 and TRBJ2-3; D ambiguous. The length of the CDR3 is 14 residues. The V gene's germline CDR1 is SEHNR and CDR2 FQNEAQ (reference sequence). The V end was cut by 2 bases, the J end by 0 bases, with 6 bases between. The CDR3 sequence is CASSLIRSTDTQYF. CDR3 in DNA: TGTGCCAGCAGCTTAATCCGCAGCACAGATACGCAGTATTTT.

This clone has more than one count but fewer than ten. One junction end does not reproduce the germline sequence, and a read error may be involved. The rearrangement joins TRBV6-1 to TRBJ2-3; 7 nucleotides match TRBD2. CDR3 length: 15 amino acids. Germline lookup yields CDR1 MNHNS and CDR2 SASEGT. Written as DNA, the CDR3 is TGTGCCATCAGTGAGAAGTCTAGCGGCACGAATACGCAGTATTTT. It yields the protein CAISEKSSGTNTQYF.

The chain recombines TRBV5-1 with TRBJ2-1; 8 bases line up with TRBD1. The V segment lost 4 bases and the J segment 4 bases; nucleotides outside the gene matches: 7. The germline V gene encodes CDR1 SGHRS and CDR2 YFSETQ. The CDR3 totals 15 residues. The CDR3 sequence: CASSTGQGPYNEQFF. CDR3 bases: TGCGCCAGCAGCACAGGACAGGGTCCATACAATGAGCAGTTCTTC.

This clone was seen a few times. The chain recombines TRBV6-5 with TRBJ2-1; unclear D gene. The V gene lost 0 bases and the J gene lost 3 bases, with 9 bases spanning the gap. Germline CDR1 reads MNHEY; CDR2 reads SVGAGI. The CDR3 extends over 15 amino acids. This CDR3 reads CASSYSPLYYNEQFF. CDR3 DNA sequence: TGTGCCAGCAGTTACTCCCCCCTCTACTACAATGAGCAGTTCTTC.

This sequence joins TRBV7-2 and TRBJ1-2, with no clear D. The CDR3 covers 13 residues. With 6 bases removed from V and 9 bases from J, the gap between germline ends came to 17 bases. Germline V gives CDR1 SGHTA, CDR2 FQGNSA. The DNA for the CDR3 is TGTGCCAGCAGTTCCTTCGGTGCCCTTCGCTACACCTTC. Translation gives CASSSFGALRYTF.

This clone was recorded a few times. The rearrangement uses TRBV5-1 and TRBJ1-2, with TRBD1 matching 7 bases. Germline V lookup: CDR1 SGHRS, CDR2 YFSETQ. This CDR3 has 14 residues. V was pared by 4 bases and J by 2 bases, with 5 bases of the junction left unmatched. The CDR3 sequence: CASSPTGQNYGYTF. The CDR3 coding sequence is TGCGCCAGCAGCCCAACGGGACAGAACTATGGCTACACCTTC.

The V call is TRBV27, the J call TRBJ2-1, with a weak D call TRBD1 (6 bases). The length of the CDR3 is 15 residues. Trimming shortened V by 4 bases and J by 6 bases, and 16 bases separated the two germline ends. Germline CDR1 MNHEY, CDR2 SMNVEV (reference sequence). The CDR3 is CASSSHQGLSNEQFF. The CDR3 region has the DNA TGTGCCAGCAGTTCGCACCAGGGGCTCAGCAATGAGCAGTTCTTC.

V is TRBV2 and J is TRBJ2-1, with unresolved D. From germline, CDR1 is SNHLY and CDR2 FYNNEI. V lost 6 bases to trimming and J lost 5 bases, with 11 bases between them. The CDR3 runs 13 residues. The CDR3 DNA reads TGTGCCAGCAGGGAGACTGGGGACAATGAGCAGTTCTTC. This codes for CASRETGDNEQFF.

This clone was recorded a few times. The chain is built from TRBV7-6 and TRBJ2-5; TRBD2 matches at 9 bases. CDR1 is SGHVS and CDR2 is FNYEAQ in the germline V gene. This CDR3 comprises 14 residues. The trim removed 5 bases at V and 5 bases at J, leaving 6 bases unmatched. The CDR3 coding sequence is TGTGCCAGCAGCCTGGCGGGGGGGCCGGAGACCCAGTACTTC. Translated, it gives CASSLAGGPETQYF.

This clone was seen more than once but under ten times. The J gene is TRBJ2-7, the V gene TRBV7-2, with 9 positions matching TRBD2. Germline values: CDR1 SGHTA, CDR2 FQGNSA. V lost 5 bases and J lost 6; bases outside the gene matches: 14. The CDR3 has 16 residues. The CDR3 reads CASSDSGTSLWAEQYF. CDR3 DNA: TGTGCCAGCAGCGACTCCGGGACTAGCCTCTGGGCCGAGCAGTACTTC.

This sequence joins TRBV13 and TRBJ1-4; D possibly corresponds to TRBD1 (5 bases). CDR3 length: 15 amino acids. The germline V gene encodes CDR1 PRHDT and CDR2 FYEKMQ (reference sequence). V was clipped by 2 bases and J by 8 bases, with 15 bases between them. CDR3 coding DNA: TGTGCCAGCAGCTTAAGGGAAGGAGGGGTCGAAAAACTGTTTTTT. This translates into CASSLREGGVEKLFF.

V usage is TRBV14 and J usage is TRBJ2-5, with TRBD1 as a possible D gene (5 bases). Between the trimmed V and J ends, which lost 1 base and 7 bases, there was a span of 10 bases. The CDR3 totals 13 residues. Germline-derived CDR1 and CDR2 are SGHDN and FVKESK. The CDR3 DNA reads TGTGCCAGCAGCCAAGTGGGTAGGGGGACCCAGTACTTC. Its protein product is CASSQVGRGTQYF.

This clone has more than one count but fewer than ten. The chain recombines TRBV5-1 with TRBJ2-3; TRBD2 matches 9 bases. The CDR3 is 16 amino acids. The germline gives CDR1 SGHRS, CDR2 YFSETQ. The J segment lost 3 bases and the V segment lost 1 base, leaving 6 bases of the junction unmatched. CDR3 loop: CASSLFAGGPTDTQYF. In nucleotides, the CDR3 is TGCGCCAGCAGCTTGTTTGCGGGGGGGCCGACAGATACGCAGTATTTT.

V and J are TRBV7-2 and TRBJ2-3; D is undetermined. V was pared by 10 bases and J by 3 bases, with 17 bases between. Germline-derived CDR1 and CDR2 are SGHTA and FQGNSA. The CDR3 extends over 14 amino acids. In nucleotides, the CDR3 is TGTGCCACCCAAATTGCCGGGCTAACAGATACGCAGTATTTT. This sequence encodes CATQIAGLTDTQYF.

The CDR3 sequence: CASKTTGPKAHEQYF. The CDR3 DNA follows: TGTGCCAGCAAAACGACGGGACCGAAGGCCCACGAGCAGTACTTC. This rearrangement joins TRBV28 to TRBJ2-7; the D gene could be TRBD1 or TRBD2 (5 bases each). The ends were cut back, 7 bases at V and 5 bases at J, with 21 bases in the middle. Germline V CDR1 and CDR2: MDHEN, SYDVKM. The CDR3 extends over 15 amino acids.

This clone was seen at least ten times. V and J are TRBV18 and TRBJ1-1; D may be TRBD1 (5 bases). V lost 6 bases and J 0 bases, leaving 17 bases between the germline ends. This CDR3 spans 16 amino acids. CDR1 is KGHSH, CDR2 LQKENI, per germline. The CDR3 DNA sequence: TGTGCCAGCTCCTTTTCGGGCGGGACGGTGAACACTGAAGCTTTCTTT. It is translated as CASSFSGGTVNTEAFF.